This entry is about one T cell receptor (beta chain). Its matching antigen is unknown. This record belongs to a study of T cell responses to AZD1222 COVID-19 vaccine. TCRdb's table, derived via immunoSEQ multiplex PCR, lists solely in-frame clones and lacks some. The repertoire has about 110,000 clones, roughly 84% of them found once; the top ten carry 0.95% to 1.5%. This CDR3 is 15 amino acids long. V lost 1 base and J 5 bases, leaving 14 bases between the germline ends. Germline CDR1 and CDR2: MGHDK and SYGVNS. Study-level points and caveats: With two AZD1222 doses given, Spike-specific TCR breadth and depth both rose. There were vaccine-associated CD4 TCRs across spike, dominant at 160-218 and 743-854. White British people made up most donors, females outnumbered males, and clonal diversity was possibly underestimated.

The receptor was isolated from an adult in good health. Sequenced here: peripheral blood, sampled on day 0 of AZD1222 vaccination. This chain links TRBV25-1 with TRBJ1-2; maybe TRBD1 (5 bases). CDR3 sequence: CASSEWGGRGYGYTF. CDR3 nucleotide sequence: TGTGCCAGCAGTGAATGGGGCGGCCGTGGGTATGGCTACACCTTC.